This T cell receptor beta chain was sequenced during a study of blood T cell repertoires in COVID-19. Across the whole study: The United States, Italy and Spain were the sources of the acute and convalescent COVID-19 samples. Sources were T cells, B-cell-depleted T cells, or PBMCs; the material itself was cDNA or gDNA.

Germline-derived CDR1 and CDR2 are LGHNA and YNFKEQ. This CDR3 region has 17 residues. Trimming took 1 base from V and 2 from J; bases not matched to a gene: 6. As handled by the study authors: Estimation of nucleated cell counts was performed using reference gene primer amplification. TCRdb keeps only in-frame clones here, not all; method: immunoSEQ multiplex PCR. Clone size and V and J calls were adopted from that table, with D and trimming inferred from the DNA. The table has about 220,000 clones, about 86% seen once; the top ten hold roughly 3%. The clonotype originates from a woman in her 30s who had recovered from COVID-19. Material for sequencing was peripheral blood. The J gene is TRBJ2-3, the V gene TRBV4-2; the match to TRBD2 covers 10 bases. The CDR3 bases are TGTGCCAGCAGCCAAGCTTCACTAGCGGGGCCCACAGATACGCAGTATTTT. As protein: CASSQASLAGPTDTQYF.